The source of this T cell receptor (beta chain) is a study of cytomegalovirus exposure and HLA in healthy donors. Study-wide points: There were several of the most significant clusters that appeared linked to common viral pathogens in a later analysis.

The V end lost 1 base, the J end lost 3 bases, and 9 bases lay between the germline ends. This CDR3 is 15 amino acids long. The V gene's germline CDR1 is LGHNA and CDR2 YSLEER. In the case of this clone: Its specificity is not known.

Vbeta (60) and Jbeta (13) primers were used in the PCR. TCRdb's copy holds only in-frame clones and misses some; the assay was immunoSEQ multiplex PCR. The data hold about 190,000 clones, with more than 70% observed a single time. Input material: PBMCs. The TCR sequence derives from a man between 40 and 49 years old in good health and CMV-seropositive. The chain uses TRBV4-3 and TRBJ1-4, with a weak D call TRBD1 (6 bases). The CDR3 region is CASSQGTESNEKLFF. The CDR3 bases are TGCGCCAGCAGCCAAGGGACAGAATCTAATGAAAAACTGTTTTTT.